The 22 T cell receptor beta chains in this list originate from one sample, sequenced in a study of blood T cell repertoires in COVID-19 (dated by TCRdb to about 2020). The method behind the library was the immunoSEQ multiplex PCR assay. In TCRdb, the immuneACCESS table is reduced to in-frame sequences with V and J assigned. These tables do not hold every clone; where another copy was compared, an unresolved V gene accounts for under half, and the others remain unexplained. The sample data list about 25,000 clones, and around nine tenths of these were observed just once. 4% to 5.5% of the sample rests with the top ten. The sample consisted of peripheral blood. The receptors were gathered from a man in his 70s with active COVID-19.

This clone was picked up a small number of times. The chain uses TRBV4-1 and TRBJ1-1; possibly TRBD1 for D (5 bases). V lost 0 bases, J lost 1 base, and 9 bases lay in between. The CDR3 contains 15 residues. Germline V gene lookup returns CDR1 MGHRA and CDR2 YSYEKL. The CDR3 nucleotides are TGCGCCAGCAGCCAAGACTCGGACACGAACACTGAAGCTTTCTTT. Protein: CASSQDSDTNTEAFF.

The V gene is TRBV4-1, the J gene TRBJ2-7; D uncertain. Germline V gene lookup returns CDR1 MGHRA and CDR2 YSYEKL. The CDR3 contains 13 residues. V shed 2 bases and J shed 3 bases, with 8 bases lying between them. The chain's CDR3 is CASSQSSDYEQYF. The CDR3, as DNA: TGCGCCAGCAGCCAAAGTTCAGACTACGAGCAGTACTTC.

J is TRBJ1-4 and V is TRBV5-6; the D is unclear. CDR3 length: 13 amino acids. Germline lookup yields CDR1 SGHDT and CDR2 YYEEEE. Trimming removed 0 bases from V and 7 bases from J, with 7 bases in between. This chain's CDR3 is CASSLVAVEKLFF. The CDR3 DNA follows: TGTGCCAGCAGCTTGGTGGCGGTTGAAAAACTGTTTTTT.

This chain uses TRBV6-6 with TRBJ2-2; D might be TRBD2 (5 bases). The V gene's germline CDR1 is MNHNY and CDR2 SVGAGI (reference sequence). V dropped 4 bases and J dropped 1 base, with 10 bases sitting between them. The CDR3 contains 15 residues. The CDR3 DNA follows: TGTGCCAGCAGTTCCAGAGGGAGGAACACCGGGGAGCTGTTTTTT. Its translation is CASSSRGRNTGELFF.

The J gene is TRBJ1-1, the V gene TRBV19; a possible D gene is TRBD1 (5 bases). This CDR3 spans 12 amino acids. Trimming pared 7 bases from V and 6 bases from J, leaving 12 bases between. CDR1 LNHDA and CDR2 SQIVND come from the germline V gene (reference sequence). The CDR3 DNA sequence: TGTGCCAGTACCCAGGGTATCTCTGAAGCTTTCTTT. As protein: CASTQGISEAFF.

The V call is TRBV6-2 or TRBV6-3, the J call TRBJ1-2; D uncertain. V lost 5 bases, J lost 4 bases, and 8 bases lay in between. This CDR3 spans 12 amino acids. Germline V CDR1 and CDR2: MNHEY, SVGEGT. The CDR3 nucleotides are TGTGCCAGCAGTCGGCAGGTCTATGGCTACACCTTC. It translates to CASSRQVYGYTF.

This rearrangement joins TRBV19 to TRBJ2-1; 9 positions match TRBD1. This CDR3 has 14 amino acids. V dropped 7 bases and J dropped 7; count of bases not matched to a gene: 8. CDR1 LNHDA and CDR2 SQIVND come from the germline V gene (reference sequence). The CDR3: CASIPPTGGNEQFF. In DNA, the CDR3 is TGTGCCAGTATCCCACCGACAGGGGGGAATGAGCAGTTCTTC.

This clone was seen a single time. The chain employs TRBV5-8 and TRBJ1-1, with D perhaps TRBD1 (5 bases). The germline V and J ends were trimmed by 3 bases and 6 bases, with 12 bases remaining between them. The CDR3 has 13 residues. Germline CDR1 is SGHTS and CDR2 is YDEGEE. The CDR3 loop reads CASSSGGSAEAFF. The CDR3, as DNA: TGTGCCAGCAGCTCGGGGGGTTCGGCTGAAGCTTTCTTT.

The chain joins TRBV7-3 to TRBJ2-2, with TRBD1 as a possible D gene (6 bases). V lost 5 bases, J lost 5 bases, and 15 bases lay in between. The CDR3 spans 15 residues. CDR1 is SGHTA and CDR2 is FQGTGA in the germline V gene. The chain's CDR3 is CASSQGTIGTGELFF. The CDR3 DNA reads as TGTGCCAGCAGCCAGGGGACCATAGGTACCGGGGAGCTGTTTTTT.

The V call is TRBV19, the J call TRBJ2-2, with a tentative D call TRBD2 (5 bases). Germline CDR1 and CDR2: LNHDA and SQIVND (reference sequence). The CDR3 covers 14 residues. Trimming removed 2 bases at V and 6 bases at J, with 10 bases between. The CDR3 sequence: CASSISGGSGELFF. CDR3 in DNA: TGTGCCAGTAGTATATCGGGCGGGTCCGGGGAGCTGTTTTTT.

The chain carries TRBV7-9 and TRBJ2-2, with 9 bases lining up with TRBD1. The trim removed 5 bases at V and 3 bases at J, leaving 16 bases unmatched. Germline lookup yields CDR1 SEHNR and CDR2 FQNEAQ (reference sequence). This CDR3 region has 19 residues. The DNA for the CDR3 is TGTGCCAGCAGCGGGCCATCATTTTTGGGACAGGGAGACACCGGGGAGCTGTTTTTT. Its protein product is CASSGPSFLGQGDTGELFF.

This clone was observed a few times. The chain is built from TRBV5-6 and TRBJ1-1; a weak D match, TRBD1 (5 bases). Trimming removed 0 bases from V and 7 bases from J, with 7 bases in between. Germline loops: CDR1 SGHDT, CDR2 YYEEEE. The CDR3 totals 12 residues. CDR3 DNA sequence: TGTGCCAGCAGCTTGGAGGGGCGTGAAGCTTTCTTT. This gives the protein CASSLEGREAFF.

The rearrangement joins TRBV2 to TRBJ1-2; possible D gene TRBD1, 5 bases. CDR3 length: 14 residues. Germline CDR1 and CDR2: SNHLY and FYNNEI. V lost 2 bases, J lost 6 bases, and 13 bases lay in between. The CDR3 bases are TGTGCCAGCAGTGAACTGGCCCAGGGCCATGGCTACACCTTC. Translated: CASSELAQGHGYTF.

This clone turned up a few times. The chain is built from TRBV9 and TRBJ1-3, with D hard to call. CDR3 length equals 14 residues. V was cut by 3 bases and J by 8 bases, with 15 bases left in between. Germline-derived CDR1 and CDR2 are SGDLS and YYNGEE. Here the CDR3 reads CASSGTSPSDTIYF. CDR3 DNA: TGTGCCAGCAGCGGCACCTCACCTTCAGACACCATATATTTT.

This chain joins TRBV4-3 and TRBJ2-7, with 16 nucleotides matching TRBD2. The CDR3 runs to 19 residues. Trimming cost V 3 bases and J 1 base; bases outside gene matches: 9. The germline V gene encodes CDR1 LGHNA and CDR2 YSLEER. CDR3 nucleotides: TGCGCCAGCAGCCACTTTTCCGGGACTAGCGGGGGGGTGTCCTACGAGCAGTACTTC. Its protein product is CASSHFSGTSGGVSYEQYF.

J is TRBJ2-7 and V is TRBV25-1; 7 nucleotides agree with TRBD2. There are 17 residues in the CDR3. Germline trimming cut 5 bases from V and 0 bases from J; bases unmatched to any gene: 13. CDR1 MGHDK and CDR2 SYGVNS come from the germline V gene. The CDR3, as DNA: TGTGCCAGCAGTAGAGCAGGGAGGGTTGGGTTCTCCTACGAGCAGTACTTC. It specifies CASSRAGRVGFSYEQYF.

CDR3 amino acids: CASSLDPGLAVGREQFF. Written as DNA, the CDR3 is TGTGCCAGCAGTTTAGACCCGGGACTAGCGGTGGGTCGGGAGCAGTTCTTC. The chain employs TRBV28 and TRBJ2-1; TRBD2 agrees at 11 bases. This CDR3 region has 17 residues. CDR1 is MDHEN and CDR2 is SYDVKM in the germline V gene. Losses at the gene ends were 2 bases for V and 10 bases for J; bases not matched to a gene: 13. Together with reference TRBV28 and TRBJ2-1, the CDR3 gives the full variable domain: DVKVTQSSRYLVKRTGEKVFLECVQDMDHENMFWYRQDPGLGLRLIYFSYDVKMKEKGDIPEGYSVSREKKERFSLILESASTNQTSMYLCASSLDPGLAVGREQFFGPGTRLTVL.

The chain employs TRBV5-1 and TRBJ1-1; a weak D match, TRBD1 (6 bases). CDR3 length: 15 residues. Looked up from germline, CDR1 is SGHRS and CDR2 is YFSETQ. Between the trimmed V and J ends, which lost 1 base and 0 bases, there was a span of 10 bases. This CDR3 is CASSLTGLLNTEAFF. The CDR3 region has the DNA TGCGCCAGCAGCTTGACAGGGCTCCTGAACACTGAAGCTTTCTTT.

The CDR3 loop reads CASSPPSTGIEQPQHF. CDR3 nucleotide sequence: TGTGCCAGCTCACCACCGTCTACAGGGATAGAGCAGCCCCAGCATTTT. The J gene is TRBJ1-5, the V gene TRBV18; a possible D gene is TRBD1 (6 bases). V lost 0 bases and J 7 bases, leaving 16 bases between the germline ends. The CDR3 has 16 amino acids. Germline V CDR1 and CDR2: KGHSH, LQKENI.

The CDR3: CASSIGGLGEQYF. The CDR3 nucleotides are TGTGCCAGTAGTATTGGGGGACTGGGCGAGCAGTACTTC. The J gene is TRBJ2-7, the V gene TRBV19; D perhaps matches TRBD2 (6 bases). Germline CDR1 is LNHDA and CDR2 is SQIVND (reference sequence). Trimming pared 3 bases from V and 6 bases from J, leaving 12 bases between. The CDR3 consists of 13 residues.

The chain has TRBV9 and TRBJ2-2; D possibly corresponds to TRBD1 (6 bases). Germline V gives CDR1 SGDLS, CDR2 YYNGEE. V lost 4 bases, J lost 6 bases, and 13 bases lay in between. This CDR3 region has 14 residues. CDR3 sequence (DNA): TGTGCCAGCAGCCTGGGGGCCATGGCCGGGGAGCTGTTTTTT. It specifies CASSLGAMAGELFF.

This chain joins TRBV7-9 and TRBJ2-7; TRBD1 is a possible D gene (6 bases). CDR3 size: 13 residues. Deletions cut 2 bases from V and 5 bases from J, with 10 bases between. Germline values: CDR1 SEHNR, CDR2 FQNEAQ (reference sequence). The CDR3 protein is CASSLTGWHEQYF. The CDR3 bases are TGTGCCAGCAGCTTAACAGGGTGGCACGAGCAGTACTTC. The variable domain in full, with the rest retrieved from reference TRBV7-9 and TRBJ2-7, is DTGVSQNPRHKITKRGQNVTFRCDPISEHNRLYWYRQTLGQGPEFLTYFQNEAQLEKSRLLSDRFSAERPKGSFSTLEIQRTEQGDSAMYLCASSLTGWHEQYFGPGTRLTVT.